The following is a TCR beta chain sequence with its context. Which antigen it targets is not known. One base away there is no much larger clone; base qualities are not given. Inclusive of the bounding cysteine and phenylalanine, the CDR3 is 17 residues long. Only the CDR3 region is kept as DNA, spanning 51 bases read in frame from base 1. CDR1 DFQATT and CDR2 SNEGSKA are derived from the germline V gene (reference sequence). At the junction V is shortened by 3 bases and J by 0 bases; bases outside the gene matches: 10. RNA was extracted with the RNeasy kit and about 0.5 to 1 ug was reverse transcribed using random hexamers. The immunoSEQ multiplex PCR assay, covering 54 Vbeta and 13 Jbeta segments, was used to amplify TCR beta CDR3 regions. To correct PCR amplification bias, a synthetic template baseline was used for both primer optimization and computational correction. Per the original workflow: Reads were assigned to V, D and J genes according to IMGT and analyzed in immunoSEQ Analyzer, with only productive sequences retained. Clonality was computed as one minus Shannon entropy normalized by log2 of the number of productive unique sequences. For each patient and control, public and private clones were evaluated within the 100 most prevalent clones. A clone was defined as Susac-specific if it was absent from the healthy and MS cohorts, from about a thousand published viral clones and from other ImmuneACCESS disease sequences. TCRdb's own reprocessing of the public reads used fastp at Q25 and MiXCR and kept productive beta chains. Rows matching on CDR3 protein sequence are summarized as one entry with the most common DNA and genes. What appears here as the V and J calls and clone size reflects TCRdb's work, not the paper's. Counted in this sample were 2,000 to 3,000 distinct CDR3 sequences; roughly 65% of them appeared once. The ten largest make up approximately 11% of the sample.

Because CD62L sheds upon thawing, CD27 and CD45RA staining defined memory subsets for TEMRA sorting. High-throughput TCR beta sequencing profiled peripheral blood CD8+ and CD4+ T cells from healthy donors, Susac syndrome patients and multiple sclerosis patients. For about six Susac syndrome patients, sequencing was done on both total CD8+ T cells and sorted CD8+ TEMRA cells. Recently defined diagnostic criteria for definite or probable disease were met by the Susac syndrome patients. Bulk CD8+ and CD4+ T cells were purified by magnetic negative isolation, whereas CD8+ TEMRA cells were enriched by FACS. Blood was drawn into EDTA tubes, processed within 24 hours, and PBMCs were isolated by density gradient centrifugation. PBMCs intended for TCR sequencing were cryopreserved in liquid nitrogen and thawed later in a water bath at 37 degrees C. CD8+ TEMRA cells were enriched from thawed PBMCs by fluorescence-activated cell sorting on a BD FACSAria III. Purity of sorted or isolated CD4+, CD8+ and CD8+ TEMRA cells was at least 90%.

These data belong to a study of CD8 T cells in Susac syndrome (dated by TCRdb to between 2019 and 2020). The study in broad terms: Of the Susac syndrome patients who were sequenced, fewer than 10 were in clinical remission while 5 or 6 had clinically active disease. At blood withdrawal, Susac syndrome patients were therapy-naive, treated with corticosteroids (with IVIg additionally given to some), or treated with IVIg alone. Repertoire sequencing was used to test whether CD8+ T cell activation and differentiation in Susac syndrome was antigen driven. Clonality of the CD8+ T cell repertoire was compared between over 10 healthy donors, approximately 14 Susac syndrome patients and about 15 multiple sclerosis patients. Results the study describes overall, beyond this receptor: The number of individuals in the TCR sequencing and HLA analysis was recognized as being relatively small. Clonal expansion was seen in Susac syndrome CD8+ repertoires, peaking in CD8+ TEMRA cells and being greater in clinically active patients than in remitting ones. About 15 Susac-specific public clones were identified in the total CD8+ repertoire, and roughly five Susac-specific public clones were identified in the CD8+ TEMRA repertoire.

This receptor was identified in a human donor with Susac syndrome. The rearrangement joined TRBV20-1 to TRBJ2-7; TRBD2 matches 11 bases in the middle. The sequenced sample was CD8+ TEMRA cells from PBMCs. This sample's cell subset or site label indicates: FACS-sorted terminally differentiated effector memory CD8+ T cells re-expressing CD45RA (CD8+ TEMRA). The CDR3 reads as follows: CSASRLAGPLSSYEQYF. The sequenced DNA: TGCAGTGCTAGCCGACTAGCGGGGCCCCTGTCCTCCTACGAGCAGTACTTC.